This record looks at one TCR beta chain sequence and its context. What antigen it recognizes has not been identified. Libraries came from 5' RACE. Preparation of each TCR library used approximately 3.5 ug of total RNA. For each sample, cDNA synthesis was carried out in eight separate reactions using SMARTScribe reverse transcriptase. Unique molecular identifiers containing a 6-nucleotide sample barcode were introduced through template switching during cDNA synthesis. Amplification of TCRalpha and TCRbeta cDNA involved two nested PCRs of 16 and 9 cycles, and each PCR was followed by bead purification. Before amplification, cDNA was treated with uracil DNA-glycosylase and purified using the QIAquick PCR purification kit. The second PCR was the step at which Illumina TruSeq-compatible adapters and sample-specific barcodes were added. Library quality and concentration were checked on TapeStation and Qubit, and libraries were pooled at about 4.9 ng each. Sequencing of the pooled libraries was done on an Illumina HiSeq2500 single-index Rapid Run using custom sequencing primers and 2 x 100 bp reads. In the source study's methods: PCR and sequencing errors were corrected by UMI-based consensus assembly using MiGEC version 1.2.6. MiXCR version 2.1.1 was used for V(D)J alignment, clonotype assembly and CDR3 extraction. To normalise gene usage, clonotype sharing and MAIT/NKT TCR abundance, the analysis used the top 1000, 10 000 and 20 000 clonotypes per sample. Diversity was computed as the inverse Simpson index with the vegan R package after downsampling to 27 000 UMIs. Paired Mann-Whitney U tests were applied to discordant twin pairs, with Benjamini-Hochberg correction for multiple testing. After the reads were reprocessed by TCRdb, one entry was made per CDR3 protein sequence, with no DNA. In this record, the V and J calls reflect TCRdb's handling and not the investigators' own analysis. The table for this sample records about 170,000 distinct CDR3 sequences. Around 2.8% of the sample comes from the top ten.

The data belong to a study of monozygotic twins with inflammatory bowel disease (dated by TCRdb to the late 2010s). Notes on the research overall: A total of approximately 28 monozygotic twin pairs were included in the full study, comprising nine German pairs (four IBD-concordant, five IBD-discordant) and 19 IBD-discordant Danish pairs. Within discordant pairs, disease-associated traits were sought mainly by comparing IBD patients with their genetically identical healthy co-twins. Each individual had, on average, about 151 000 unique TCRalpha sequences and 181 000 unique TCRbeta sequences available for analysis.

From each donor, a roughly 2.5 ml peripheral blood sample was drawn into PAXgene tubes and stored at -80 degrees C. Without T cell sorting, total RNA was isolated from whole blood using the PAXgene blood miRNA kit on an automated QIAcube. Deep TCRalpha and TCRbeta repertoire profiling with unique molecular barcoding was performed on peripheral blood of monozygotic twin pairs concordant or discordant for inflammatory bowel disease. Smoking habits were recorded for all twin pairs, and each individual was classified as a current, former or never smoker. Broader findings and caveats from the paper: The analysis was unable to tell different T cell subtypes apart. Measured by the inverse Simpson index, TCRbeta repertoire diversity was lower in IBD patients than in their healthy co-twins. Because patients received different immunosuppressive treatments, the repertoires may have picked up extra background noise and variability between individuals. Compared with healthy twins, IBD patients had fewer clonotypes in common with other individuals, a difference most pronounced in patients showing signs of disease activity. Concordant and discordant twins showed no difference in repertoire similarity, possibly because of limited statistical power. No single strong signal or clonotype linked to IBD turned up in the results, so the idea that one exists was not supported.

The receptor was derived from a human donor with ulcerative colitis or Crohn's disease, or a healthy co-twin of an affected twin (not recorded which). The source material was blood.

The CDR3 amino acid sequence is: CASSHADRGLEQYF. The V gene is TRBV23-1 and the J gene is TRBJ2-7; there is no DNA to check the TCRdb D call of TRBD1. TRBV23-1 is an ORF, and what it does is uncertain. CDR3 length: 14 amino acids, cysteine to phenylalanine. No nucleotide data were recorded.